Following are 19 T cell receptor beta chains from one sample sequenced in a study of CD8+CD57+ T cells in acquired aplastic anemia. Previously, flow cytometry had revealed CD8+CD57+ cell expansion in the patients chosen for sequencing. It was genomic DNA that served as the template for profiling TCR beta VDJ and CDR3. TCRdb called the reads again in MiXCR, with one record for every CDR3 protein. This sample has roughly 150,000 distinct CDR3 sequences, with approximately 51% found just once. The sequenced sample consisted of sorted CD4+, CD8+, or CD8+CD57+ T cells (not recorded which) from PBMCs. These receptors were collected from a human donor with aplastic anemia.

This clonotype was recorded many times. The V gene is TRBV27, the J gene TRBJ2-3; the D gene is possibly TRBD1 (5 bases). Trimming shortened V by 7 bases and J by 0 bases, and 14 bases separated the two germline ends. This CDR3 is 15 amino acids long. Germline V gene lookup returns CDR1 MNHEY and CDR2 SMNVEV (reference sequence). CDR3: CASIPRGGSTDTQYF. CDR3 DNA sequence: TGTGCCAGCATTCCTAGGGGCGGCAGCACAGATACGCAGTATTTT.

This clonotype came up many times. J is TRBJ1-3 and V is TRBV6-1; 7 nucleotides match TRBD1. The CDR3 runs to 14 residues. Germline V CDR1 and CDR2: MNHNS, SASEGT. The trim removed 6 bases at V and 4 bases at J, leaving 6 bases unmatched. The CDR3 DNA sequence: TGTGCCAGCAGACCCAAGGACAGGGGAAACACCATATATTTT. It translates to CASRPKDRGNTIYF.

This clonotype came up many times. The chain uses TRBV2 and TRBJ1-4; 7 nucleotides line up with TRBD1. Germline V gene lookup returns CDR1 SNHLY and CDR2 FYNNEI. V lost 8 bases to trimming and J lost 0 bases; unmatched junction nucleotides: 9. The CDR3 contains 16 residues. CDR3 nucleotide sequence: TGTGCCAGCCAACCTCTGGACAGGACAACTAATGAAAAACTGTTTTTT. Protein sequence: CASQPLDRTTNEKLFF.

The V gene is TRBV18, the J gene TRBJ1-2; no reliable D call. The CDR3 is made up of 14 amino acids. Between the trimmed V and J ends, which lost 3 bases and 10 bases, there was a span of 18 bases. The germline gives CDR1 KGHSH, CDR2 LQKENI. The CDR3, as DNA: TGTGCCAGCTCACCGAGCCCAGGAGTTGGTGACTACACCTTC. Translated: CASSPSPGVGDYTF.

The V call is TRBV2, the J call TRBJ2-7; D ambiguous. The CDR3 is made up of 13 amino acids. V shed 4 bases and J shed 3 bases, with 10 bases lying between them. In germline, CDR1 is SNHLY, CDR2 FYNNEI. DNA of the CDR3: TGTGCCAGCAGTGCGGCCGCCAACTACGAGCAGTACGTC. Amino acid sequence: CASSAAANYEQYV.

The table lists this clonotype with a few counts. The chain couples TRBV24-1 to TRBJ2-1; 8 bases fit TRBD1. Germline-derived CDR1 and CDR2 are KGHDR and SFDVKD. After removal of 3 bases from V and 9 bases from J, the junction contained 3 bases not matched to a gene. This CDR3 contains 13 residues. The chain's CDR3 is CATSDITGGEQFF. The CDR3 DNA reads as TGTGCCACCAGTGATATTACAGGGGGTGAGCAGTTCTTC.

This chain connects TRBV15 to TRBJ1-1, with D uncertain. Trimming removed 6 bases at V and 1 base at J, with 12 bases between. Germline values: CDR1 LNHNV, CDR2 YYDKDF (reference sequence). The CDR3 has 14 residues. This CDR3 is CATSFFAGNTEAFF. The CDR3 DNA reads as TGTGCCACCAGTTTTTTTGCAGGGAACACTGAAGCTTTCTTT.

The V and J genes are TRBV15 and TRBJ1-4, with a weak D call TRBD1 (5 bases). CDR1 is LNHNV and CDR2 is YYDKDF in the germline V gene (reference sequence). Trimming took off 1 base at V and 4 bases at J, with 10 bases between the two ends. CDR3 length equals 15 residues. The CDR3 bases are TGTGCCACCAGCAGAGGACAGAATGATAATGAAAAACTGTTTTTT. This sequence encodes CATSRGQNDNEKLFF.

This clonotype came up a few times. It may be a read error: a sequence one base away is much more abundant. The genes are TRBV5-1 and TRBJ2-5; D gene unclear. Germline V gives CDR1 SGHRS, CDR2 YFSETQ. This CDR3 has 15 amino acids. With 3 bases removed from V and 5 bases from J, the gap between germline ends came to 17 bases. In DNA, the CDR3 is TGCGCCAGCAGCTCGATAGGGATTTATGCTGAGACCCAGTACTTC. It specifies CASSSIGIYAETQYF.

This clonotype has only one observation. The chain combines TRBV7-8 with TRBJ1-2; D not certain. CDR1 and CDR2 from the germline V gene are SGHVS and FQNEAQ. Trimming cost V 4 bases and J 9 bases, with 9 bases left between them. The CDR3 sequence is 11 residues long. The CDR3 protein is CASSSGLSYTF. The CDR3 DNA reads as TGTGCCAGCAGCTCTGGGCTAAGCTACACCTTC. Full variable domain (outside the CDR3, taken from reference TRBV7-8 and TRBJ1-2): GAGVSQSPRYKVAKRGQDVALRCDPISGHVSLFWYQQALGQGPEFLTYFQNEAQLDKSGLPSDRFFAERPEGSVSTLKIQRTQQEDSAVYLCASSSGLSYTFGSGTRLTVV.

The table lists this clonotype with many counts. The J gene is TRBJ2-1, the V gene TRBV2; D might be TRBD2 (7 bases). Trimming removed 5 bases at V and 6 bases at J, with 17 bases between. The germline V gene encodes CDR1 SNHLY and CDR2 FYNNEI. The CDR3 consists of 15 residues. CDR3 nucleotides: TGTGCCAGCAGTTTCGTAGGCGGGGGCACCAATGAGCAGTTCTTC. It yields the protein CASSFVGGGTNEQFF.

This clonotype has at least ten counts. The chain uses TRBV18 and TRBJ1-1, with D maybe TRBD1 (5 bases). The germline V gene encodes CDR1 KGHSH and CDR2 LQKENI. The CDR3 loop spans 15 amino acids. The V end was cut by 3 bases, the J end by 0 bases, with 11 bases between. The CDR3 loop is CASSPQRQLNTEAFF. CDR3 in DNA: TGTGCCAGCTCACCTCAGAGACAGTTGAACACTGAAGCTTTCTTT.

The chain joins TRBV5-5 to TRBJ2-3; TRBD1 matches 7 bases. The germline V gene encodes CDR1 SGHKS and CDR2 YYEKEE (reference sequence). CDR3 length equals 15 residues. The V segment lost 4 bases and the J segment 5 bases; nucleotides outside the gene matches: 10. The CDR3: CASSEGQPKGDTQYF. CDR3 nucleotide sequence: TGTGCCAGCAGCGAGGGACAGCCTAAGGGAGATACGCAGTATTTT.

With regard to this clonotype: Germline and junction disagree at one end, which may indicate a read error. CDR3 protein: CASREGNWGEQYF. The CDR3 nucleotides are TGTGCCAGCAGGGAAGGTAACTGGGGCGAGCAGTACTTT. The chain recombines TRBV10-3 with TRBJ2-7; D possibly corresponds to TRBD1 (5 bases). The CDR3 has 13 residues. Germline values: CDR1 ENHRY, CDR2 SYGVKD.

The V gene is TRBV2, the J gene TRBJ1-1; D not certain. V was pared by 4 bases and J by 1 base, with 7 bases between. This CDR3 has 13 amino acids. The germline CDR1 and CDR2 sequences are SNHLY and FYNNEI. CDR3: CASSGARNTEAFF. DNA for the CDR3: TGTGCCAGCAGTGGGGCGCGGAACACTGAAGCTTTCTTT.

This chain links TRBV10-3 with TRBJ2-3; 13 bases line up with TRBD2. The V gene's germline CDR1 is ENHRY and CDR2 SYGVKD. V shed 5 bases, J shed 6 bases, and the junction held 2 bases outside the gene matches. The CDR3 consists of 14 residues. The CDR3 loop reads CAISPTSGGDTQYF. The CDR3 region has the DNA TGTGCCATCAGTCCGACTAGCGGGGGGGATACGCAGTATTTT.

This clonotype is medium-sized in the sample. The chain carries TRBV2 and TRBJ1-1; D call uncertain. Germline assignment: CDR1 SNHLY and CDR2 FYNNEI. Between the trimmed V and J ends, which lost 4 bases and 2 bases, there was a span of 8 bases. There are 13 residues in the CDR3. This CDR3 reads CASSGYKNTEAFF. In DNA form, the CDR3 reads TGTGCCAGCAGTGGTTACAAAAACACTGAAGCTTTCTTT.

This clonotype was recorded at least ten times. The chain has TRBV10-3 and TRBJ2-1; 10 bases are shared with TRBD1. This CDR3 comprises 13 residues. CDR1 is ENHRY and CDR2 is SYGVKD in the germline V gene. With V trimmed by 4 bases and J by 8 bases, 2 bases remained unmatched. DNA of the CDR3: TGTGCCATCAGTGGTGGGACAGGGGATGAGCAGTTCTTC. Translation gives CAISGGTGDEQFF.

This clonotype came up a few times. A much larger clone sits a single nucleotide away, making a read error possible. The chain has TRBV7-9 and TRBJ2-1; the D is unclear. The germline V gene encodes CDR1 SEHNR and CDR2 FQNEAQ (reference sequence). The CDR3 is made up of 11 amino acids. The V and J ends lost 2 bases and 5 bases respectively, with 1 base between them. CDR3 nucleotides: TGTGCCAGCAGCTTAAACAATGAGCAGTTCTTC. Its protein is CASSLNNEQFF. The full variable domain, with the rest looked up from reference TRBV7-9 and TRBJ2-1, is DTGVSQNPRHKITKRGQNVTFRCDPISEHNRLYWYRQTLGQGPEFLTYFQNEAQLEKSRLLSDRFSAERPKGSFSTLEIQRTEQGDSAMYLCASSLNNEQFFGPGTRLTVL.